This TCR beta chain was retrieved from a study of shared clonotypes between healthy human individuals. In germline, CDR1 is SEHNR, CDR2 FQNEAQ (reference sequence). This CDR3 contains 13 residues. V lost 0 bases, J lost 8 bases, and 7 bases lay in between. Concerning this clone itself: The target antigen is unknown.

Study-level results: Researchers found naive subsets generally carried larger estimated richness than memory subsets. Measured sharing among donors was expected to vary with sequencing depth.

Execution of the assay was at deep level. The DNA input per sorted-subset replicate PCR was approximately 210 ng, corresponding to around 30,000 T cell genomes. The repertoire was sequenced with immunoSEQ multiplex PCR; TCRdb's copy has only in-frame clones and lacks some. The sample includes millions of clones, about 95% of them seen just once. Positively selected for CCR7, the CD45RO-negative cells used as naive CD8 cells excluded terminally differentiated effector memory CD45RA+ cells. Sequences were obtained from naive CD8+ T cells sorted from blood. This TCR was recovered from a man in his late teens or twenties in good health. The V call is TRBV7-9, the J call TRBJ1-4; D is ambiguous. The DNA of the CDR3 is TGTGCCAGCAGCTTAGCGTCGTGGGAAAAACTGTTTTTT. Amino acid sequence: CASSLASWEKLFF.